These 19 T cell receptor beta chains were sequenced from one sample in a study of T-cell reconstitution after alpha-beta-depleted transplantation in children. Using unique molecular identifiers, the investigators prepared the TCRbeta library. TCRdb re-called the PCR reads with MiXCR, one entry per CDR3 protein. The repertoire holds 500,000 to 600,000 distinct CDR3 sequences, with about 33% as singletons. The material sequenced was PBMCs from the stem cell graft donor, taken from the stem cell graft. These receptors came from a human donor who donated a stem cell graft to a child with aplastic anemia.

This clonotype showed up just a few times. The V gene is TRBV10-2, the J gene TRBJ1-5; D gene uncertain. V gave up 0 bases and J gave up 2 bases, with 5 bases separating them. This CDR3 region has 14 residues. Germline CDR1 WSHSY, CDR2 SAAADI. The CDR3 spells CASSESGRNQPQHF. The CDR3 DNA reads as TGCGCCAGCAGTGAGTCAGGACGCAATCAGCCCCAGCATTTT.

The V gene is TRBV6-2 or TRBV6-3, the J gene TRBJ1-6; 7 nucleotides match TRBD1. The CDR3 is 12 amino acids. Germline V gene lookup returns CDR1 MNHEY and CDR2 SVGEGT. With 7 bases clipped from V and 7 bases from J, the junction kept 1 base outside the gene matches. DNA for the CDR3: TGTGCCAGCACACAGGGGAATTCACCCCTCCACTTT. This encodes CASTQGNSPLHF.

This clonotype was seen more than once but under ten times. In nucleotides, the CDR3 is TGCAGTGCTAGAGATAGGGCCGGGACTCATGGAGCTTTCTTT. Protein sequence: CSARDRAGTHGAFF. The chain is built from TRBV20-1 and TRBJ1-1, with D maybe TRBD1 (5 bases). Germline V gene sequence: CDR1 DFQATT, CDR2 SNEGSKA (reference sequence). V shed 0 bases and J shed 10 bases, with 18 bases lying between them. The CDR3 runs to 14 residues.

V usage is TRBV29-1 and J usage is TRBJ2-2; D uncertain. Germline CDR1 is SQVTM and CDR2 is ANQGSEA. This CDR3 contains 11 residues. Trimming took off 3 bases at V and 6 bases at J, with 5 bases between the two ends. CDR3 amino acids: CSVEISGELFF. DNA of the CDR3: TGCAGCGTTGAGATCTCCGGGGAGCTGTTTTTT.

This sequence joins TRBV20-1 and TRBJ1-5; the D gene is possibly TRBD1 (5 bases). Germline assignment: CDR1 DFQATT and CDR2 SNEGSKA (reference sequence). The CDR3 spans 13 residues. Trimming pared 3 bases from V and 3 bases from J, leaving 9 bases between. CDR3 in DNA: TGCAGTGCTAGGGGGCAGACCAATCAGCCCCAGCATTTT. The encoded protein is CSARGQTNQPQHF.

This clonotype was found a few times. The chain employs TRBV20-1 and TRBJ2-5; 10 nucleotides align to TRBD2. Per the germline V gene, CDR1 is DFQATT and CDR2 is SNEGSKA (reference sequence). The V segment lost 1 base and the J segment 2 bases; nucleotides outside the gene matches: 7. This CDR3 comprises 16 residues. The CDR3 protein is CSARVNSGRSQETQYF. The CDR3 DNA reads as TGCAGTGCTAGAGTTAATAGCGGGAGGTCTCAAGAGACCCAGTACTTC.

The CDR3 reads CASSSTWRNEQFF. The CDR3 coding sequence is TGTGCCAGCAGTTCAACATGGAGGAATGAGCAGTTCTTC. V usage is TRBV28 and J usage is TRBJ2-1; D might be TRBD2 (5 bases). This CDR3 has 13 residues. The germline V gene encodes CDR1 MDHEN and CDR2 SYDVKM. Between the trimmed V and J ends, which lost 4 bases and 7 bases, there was a span of 11 bases.

This sequence joins TRBV12-3 or TRBV12-4 and TRBJ2-5; D not resolved. Deletions cut 1 base from V and 5 bases from J, with 8 bases between. The CDR3 length is 13 residues. CDR3: CASSLEVDETQYF. The CDR3 nucleotides are TGTGCCAGCAGTTTAGAGGTGGACGAGACCCAGTACTTC.

The sample holds a few counts of this clonotype. The V and J genes are TRBV5-4 and TRBJ2-1; 7 positions match TRBD2. V dropped 4 bases and J dropped 4; count of bases not matched to a gene: 8. Germline V gene sequence: CDR1 SGHNT, CDR2 YYREEE (reference sequence). The CDR3 covers 15 residues. The CDR3 here is CASSPKRDQYNEQFF. CDR3 sequence (DNA): TGTGCCAGCAGCCCGAAGCGGGACCAATACAATGAGCAGTTCTTC. The full variable domain, with the rest looked up from reference TRBV5-4 and TRBJ2-1, is ETGVTQSPTHLIKTRGQQVTLRCSSQSGHNTVSWYQQALGQGPQFIFQYYREEENGRGNFPPRFSGLQFPNYSSELNVNALELDDSALYLCASSPKRDQYNEQFFGPGTRLTVL.

This clonotype showed up just once. The chain employs TRBV12-3 or TRBV12-4 and TRBJ1-1, with D possibly being TRBD1 (5 bases). The CDR3 sequence is 14 residues long. With 4 bases removed from V and 0 bases from J, the gap between germline ends came to 9 bases. CDR3 sequence (DNA): TGTGCCAGCAGTTCGCAGACAGTGAACACTGAAGCTTTCTTT. It codes for CASSSQTVNTEAFF.

This chain uses TRBV5-1 with TRBJ1-4, with 7 bases lining up with TRBD1. The CDR3 totals 15 residues. Per germline, CDR1 SGHRS and CDR2 YFSETQ. With V trimmed by 2 bases and J by 2 bases, 3 bases remained unmatched. CDR3: CASSLQGITNEKLFF. The CDR3 DNA is TGCGCCAGCAGCTTACAGGGGATCACTAATGAAAAACTGTTTTTT.

CDR3 amino acids: CASSPNGATEAFF. In DNA form, the CDR3 reads TGTGCCAGCTCACCCAACGGTGCCACTGAAGCTTTCTTT. The chain uses TRBV18 and TRBJ1-1; D gene unclear. CDR1 KGHSH and CDR2 LQKENI come from the germline V gene. V lost 3 bases and J 4 bases, leaving 9 bases between the germline ends. The CDR3 totals 13 residues.

This clonotype was seen a few times. This sequence joins TRBV5-1 and TRBJ2-2; 13 bases align to TRBD2. The CDR3 sequence is 17 residues long. J lost 4 bases, V lost 4 bases, and 7 bases had no gene match. Germline loops: CDR1 SGHRS, CDR2 YFSETQ. The CDR3, as DNA: TGCGCCAGCAGCCCTAGGACTAGCGGGAGAGCCACCGGGGAGCTGTTTTTT. Translating it yields CASSPRTSGRATGELFF.

In this sample, this clonotype turned up a few times. The V call is TRBV10-2, the J call TRBJ2-2, with 9 bases identical to TRBD1. Germline V gene data show CDR1 as WSHSY and CDR2 as SAAADI. Losses at the gene ends were 1 base for V and 6 bases for J; bases not matched to a gene: 9. This CDR3 has 17 residues. The CDR3 loop reads CASSEFGTGYLAGELFF. The CDR3 bases are TGCGCCAGCAGTGAGTTCGGGACAGGGTATCTTGCCGGGGAGCTGTTTTTT.

This clonotype occurred a few times. The rearrangement uses TRBV18 and TRBJ1-1, with D possibly TRBD1 on 6 matching bases. V was cut by 4 bases and J by 1 base, with 10 bases left in between. The CDR3 has 14 amino acids. CDR1 is KGHSH and CDR2 is LQKENI in the germline V gene. In nucleotides, the CDR3 is TGTGCCAGCTCACAACAGGGTAGGAACACTGAAGCTTTCTTT. Translating gives CASSQQGRNTEAFF.

In this sample, this clonotype turned up a few times. The chain joins TRBV7-2 to TRBJ2-3; 9 bases map to TRBD2. The germline V gene encodes CDR1 SGHTA and CDR2 FQGNSA. The J segment lost 2 bases and the V segment lost 5 bases, leaving 5 bases of the junction unmatched. This CDR3 is built from 15 residues. The CDR3 is CASSRGGRATDTQYF. CDR3 nucleotide sequence: TGTGCCAGCAGCCGCGGCGGGAGGGCCACAGATACGCAGTATTTT.

This clonotype was detected a few times. V is TRBV20-1 and J is TRBJ2-1; 11 nucleotides align to TRBD2. V lost 5 bases to trimming and J lost 9 bases; unmatched junction nucleotides: 6. The CDR3 runs 13 residues. The germline V gene encodes CDR1 DFQATT and CDR2 SNEGSKA (reference sequence). In DNA form, the CDR3 reads TGCAGTGCTCTCCTAGCGGGAGGCGGTGAGCAGTTCTTC. Amino acids: CSALLAGGGEQFF.

This sequence joins TRBV4-3 and TRBJ1-1, with D perhaps TRBD1 (5 bases). The germline V gene encodes CDR1 LGHNA and CDR2 YSLEER. This CDR3 is 16 amino acids long. V lost 0 bases to trimming and J lost 5 bases, with 16 bases between them. The CDR3 reads CASSQELGSGRTEAFF. The CDR3 region has the DNA TGCGCCAGCAGCCAAGAGCTCGGATCGGGGCGGACTGAAGCTTTCTTT.

The chain uses TRBV6-5 and TRBJ2-3, with unresolved D. V lost 0 bases and J lost 6, with 13 bases in between. The CDR3 runs to 15 residues. CDR1 is MNHEY and CDR2 is SVGAGI in the germline V gene. The CDR3 loop reads CASSYSISLRDTQYF. In DNA, the CDR3 is TGTGCCAGCAGTTACTCGATCAGTTTGCGGGATACGCAGTATTTT.